Each of the 14 T cell receptor beta chains below was sequenced from the same sample in a study of blood T cell repertoires in COVID-19. Data came from immunoSEQ multiplex PCR; TCRdb stores just in-frame clones and leaves some out. The sample lists tens of thousands of clones, around 90% occurring once. The sample consisted of peripheral blood. These receptors were collected from a man between 50 and 59 years old with active COVID-19.

The chain carries TRBV7-3 and TRBJ2-2, with 9 bases that match TRBD1. Trimming at V came to 6 bases and at J to 5 bases, leaving 7 bases not matched to a gene. Germline CDR1 reads SGHTA; CDR2 reads FQGTGA. This CDR3 spans 15 amino acids. The CDR3 spells CASRASQGATGELFF. For the CDR3, the DNA is TGTGCCAGCAGAGCCTCACAGGGGGCGACCGGGGAGCTGTTTTTT.

J is TRBJ2-1 and V is TRBV3-1 (or the pseudogene TRBV3-2); tentatively, D is TRBD2 (6 bases). The V gene lost 1 base and the J gene lost 7 bases, with 17 bases spanning the gap. Germline CDR1 LGHDT, CDR2 YNNKEL (reference sequence). There are 16 residues in the CDR3. This CDR3 is CASSQGWTTWRNEQFF. The CDR3 DNA reads as TGTGCCAGCAGCCAAGGGTGGACTACGTGGCGTAATGAGCAGTTCTTC.

The chain carries TRBV5-1 and TRBJ2-3; 12 bases agree with TRBD2. The CDR3 loop spans 16 amino acids. Germline V gene data show CDR1 as SGHRS and CDR2 as YFSETQ. V was pared by 4 bases and J by 8 bases, with 11 bases of the junction left unmatched. The CDR3 protein is CASSRWTSGTAGTQYF. CDR3 bases: TGCGCCAGCAGCAGGTGGACTAGCGGGACCGCCGGTACGCAGTATTTT.

J is TRBJ2-1 and V is TRBV5-1; 10 positions match TRBD2. V lost 7 bases and J lost 9; bases outside the gene matches: 10. Germline loops: CDR1 SGHRS, CDR2 YFSETQ. This CDR3 is 14 amino acids long. The CDR3 nucleotides read TGCGCCAGCCTTGGAGCGGGGGGGCCGGGTGAGCAGTTCTTC. Translated, it gives CASLGAGGPGEQFF.

CDR3 nucleotides: TGTGCCTGGAACCCGGACAGGGTAGATCTCGAGCAGTACTTC. Translated, it gives CAWNPDRVDLEQYF. The chain combines TRBV30 with TRBJ2-7; 8 bases line up with TRBD1. The CDR3 runs to 14 residues. V was clipped by 4 bases and J by 6 bases; unmatched bases: 11. Germline V gene data show CDR1 as GTSNPN and CDR2 as SVGIG (reference sequence).

This rearrangement joins TRBV24-1 to TRBJ1-5, with TRBD1 as a possible D gene (5 bases). Trimming shortened V by 3 bases and J by 1 base, and 9 bases separated the two germline ends. This CDR3 spans 15 amino acids. Per the germline V gene, CDR1 is KGHDR and CDR2 is SFDVKD. CDR3 DNA sequence: TGTGCCACCAGTGATAGGGGTTTAAGCAATCAGCCCCAGCATTTT. Translation: CATSDRGLSNQPQHF.

The chain has TRBV27 and TRBJ2-7; TRBD1 matches 9 bases. After removal of 5 bases from V and 2 bases from J, the junction contained 7 bases not matched to a gene. The CDR3 is 15 amino acids. The V gene's germline CDR1 is MNHEY and CDR2 SMNVEV (reference sequence). The CDR3 region is CASSPDRGVPYEQYF. The CDR3 nucleotides are TGTGCCAGCAGTCCCGACAGGGGGGTGCCCTACGAGCAGTACTTC.

This chain uses TRBV5-6 with TRBJ2-7; D might be TRBD1 (7 bases). The CDR3 length is 14 residues. V gave up 7 bases and J gave up 2 bases, with 16 bases separating them. Germline assignment: CDR1 SGHDT and CDR2 YYEEEE. As DNA, the CDR3 is TGTGCCAGCCGATCAGGGGGGAACCCCTACGAGCAGTACTTC. Its protein is CASRSGGNPYEQYF.

The chain links TRBV5-6 to TRBJ2-7; 10 nucleotides agree with TRBD1. The CDR3 totals 19 residues. From germline, CDR1 is SGHDT and CDR2 YYEEEE. V gave up 4 bases and J gave up 3 bases; unmatched junction bases: 19. The CDR3: CASSIRDRGSSSGIYEQYF. The CDR3 DNA sequence: TGTGCCAGCAGCATCCGGGACAGGGGTTCGTCTAGCGGAATCTACGAGCAGTACTTC.

V usage is TRBV28 and J usage is TRBJ1-5, with 11 bases that match TRBD1. From germline, CDR1 is MDHEN and CDR2 SYDVKM. V trimming: 5 bases; J trimming: 5 bases; junction bases outside the gene matches: 14. This CDR3 is 18 amino acids long. This chain's CDR3 is CASSTSRTGGWGYQPQHF. The DNA of the CDR3 is TGTGCCAGCAGTACCTCCCGGACAGGGGGCTGGGGGTATCAGCCCCAGCATTTT. The whole variable domain, filled in from reference TRBV28 and TRBJ1-5, reads DVKVTQSSRYLVKRTGEKVFLECVQDMDHENMFWYRQDPGLGLRLIYFSYDVKMKEKGDIPEGYSVSREKKERFSLILESASTNQTSMYLCASSTSRTGGWGYQPQHFGDGTRLSIL.

The chain recombines TRBV28 with TRBJ1-2; 8 nucleotides align to TRBD1. Germline V gene data show CDR1 as MDHEN and CDR2 as SYDVKM. Trimming cost V 3 bases and J 4 bases; bases outside gene matches: 4. This CDR3 comprises 14 residues. The CDR3 loop reads CASSFGGQGYGYTF. The CDR3 DNA reads TGTGCCAGCAGTTTCGGCGGACAGGGCTATGGCTACACCTTC.

The chain has TRBV14 and TRBJ2-2; TRBD2 matches at 7 bases. CDR1 and CDR2 (germline): SGHDN, FVKESK. Trimming at V came to 4 bases and at J to 0 bases, leaving 8 bases not matched to a gene. This CDR3 region has 17 residues. CDR3: CASSRVGAGTNTGELFF. The CDR3 coding sequence is TGTGCCAGCAGCCGAGTGGGAGCGGGGACGAACACCGGGGAGCTGTTTTTT.

The V gene is TRBV7-9, the J gene TRBJ2-3; 12 bases are a match to TRBD2. In germline, CDR1 is SEHNR, CDR2 FQNEAQ (reference sequence). This CDR3 spans 19 amino acids. V was clipped by 0 bases and J by 5 bases; unmatched bases: 12. CDR3 coding DNA: TGTGCCAGCAGCTTAGCGCACGGACTAGCGGGATCGTTAGGAGATACGCAGTATTTT. It translates to CASSLAHGLAGSLGDTQYF.

This clone was counted once. The chain is built from TRBV7-2 and TRBJ1-2, with D possibly being TRBD1 (5 bases). V lost 1 base to trimming and J lost 6 bases, with 6 bases between them. In germline, CDR1 is SGHTA, CDR2 FQGNSA. The CDR3 loop spans 12 amino acids. CDR3 in amino acids: CASSLVGDGYTF. The CDR3 DNA is TGTGCCAGCAGCTTAGTAGGGGATGGCTACACCTTC.